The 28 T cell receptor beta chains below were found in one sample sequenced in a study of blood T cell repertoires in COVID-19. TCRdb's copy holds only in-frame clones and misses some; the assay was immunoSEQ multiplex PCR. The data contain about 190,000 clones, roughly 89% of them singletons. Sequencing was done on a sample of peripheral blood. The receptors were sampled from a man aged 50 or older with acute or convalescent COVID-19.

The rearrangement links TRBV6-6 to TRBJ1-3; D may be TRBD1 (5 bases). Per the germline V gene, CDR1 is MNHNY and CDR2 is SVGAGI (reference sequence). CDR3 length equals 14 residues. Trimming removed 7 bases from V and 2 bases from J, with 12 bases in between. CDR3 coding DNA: TGTGCCAGCACGGGGCCGGGGGCTGGAAACACCATATATTTT. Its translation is CASTGPGAGNTIYF.

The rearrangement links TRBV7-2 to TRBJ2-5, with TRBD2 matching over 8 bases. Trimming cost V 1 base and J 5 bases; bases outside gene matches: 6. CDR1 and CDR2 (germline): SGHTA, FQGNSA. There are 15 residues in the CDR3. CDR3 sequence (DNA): TGTGCCAGCAGCTTAGTAGGGGGACTAGAGGAGACCCAGTACTTC. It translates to CASSLVGGLEETQYF.

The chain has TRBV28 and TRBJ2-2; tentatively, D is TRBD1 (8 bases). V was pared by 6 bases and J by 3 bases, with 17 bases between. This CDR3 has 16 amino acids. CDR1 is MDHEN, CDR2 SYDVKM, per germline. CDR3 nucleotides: TGTGCCAGCAGGCTGGGAGGGACAGGCTACACCGGGGAGCTGTTTTTT. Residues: CASRLGGTGYTGELFF.

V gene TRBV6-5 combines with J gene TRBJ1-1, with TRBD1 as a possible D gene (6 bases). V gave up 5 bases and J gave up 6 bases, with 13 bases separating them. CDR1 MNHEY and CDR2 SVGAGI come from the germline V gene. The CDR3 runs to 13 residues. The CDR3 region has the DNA TGTGCCAGCAGTCGCAGGGGAACCGCTGAAGCTTTCTTT. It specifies CASSRRGTAEAFF.

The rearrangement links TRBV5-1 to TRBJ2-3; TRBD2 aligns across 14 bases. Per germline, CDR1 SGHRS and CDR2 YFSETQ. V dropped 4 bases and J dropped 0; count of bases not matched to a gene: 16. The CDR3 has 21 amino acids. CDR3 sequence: CASSRNWGLAGDSGSTDTQYF. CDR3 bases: TGCGCCAGCAGCCGAAACTGGGGACTAGCGGGAGACTCCGGAAGCACAGATACGCAGTATTTT.

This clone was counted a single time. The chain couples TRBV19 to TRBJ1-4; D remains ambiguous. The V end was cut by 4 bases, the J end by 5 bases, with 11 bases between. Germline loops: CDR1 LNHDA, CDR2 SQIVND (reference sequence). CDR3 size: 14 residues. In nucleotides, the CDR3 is TGTGCCAGTAGTAGGTCTGGAGACAATGAAAAACTGTTTTTT. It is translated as CASSRSGDNEKLFF.

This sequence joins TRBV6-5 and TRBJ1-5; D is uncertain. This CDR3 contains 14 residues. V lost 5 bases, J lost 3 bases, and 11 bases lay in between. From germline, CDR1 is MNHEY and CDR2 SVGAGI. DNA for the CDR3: TGTGCCAGCAGTCTGGTCAGTTCCAATCAGCCCCAGCATTTT. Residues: CASSLVSSNQPQHF.

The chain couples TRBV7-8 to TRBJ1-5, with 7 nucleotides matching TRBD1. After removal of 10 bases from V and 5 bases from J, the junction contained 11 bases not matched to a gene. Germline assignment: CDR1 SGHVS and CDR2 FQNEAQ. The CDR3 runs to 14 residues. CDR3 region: CATQEGARDQPQHF. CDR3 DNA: TGTGCCACCCAAGAGGGGGCTCGCGATCAGCCCCAGCATTTT.

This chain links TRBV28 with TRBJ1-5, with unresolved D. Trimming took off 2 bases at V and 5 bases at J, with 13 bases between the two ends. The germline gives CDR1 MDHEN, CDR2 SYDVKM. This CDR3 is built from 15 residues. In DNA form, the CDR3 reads TGTGCCAGCAGTTTAGGGAGTCTGGGAGATCAGCCCCAGCATTTT. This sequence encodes CASSLGSLGDQPQHF.

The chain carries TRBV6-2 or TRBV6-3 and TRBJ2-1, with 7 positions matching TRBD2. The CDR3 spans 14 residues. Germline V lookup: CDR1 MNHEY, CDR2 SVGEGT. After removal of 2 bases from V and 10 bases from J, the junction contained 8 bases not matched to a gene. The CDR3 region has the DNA TGTGCCAGCAGTTACCACCCCGCAGCGGGGGAGCAGTTCTTC. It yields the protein CASSYHPAAGEQFF.

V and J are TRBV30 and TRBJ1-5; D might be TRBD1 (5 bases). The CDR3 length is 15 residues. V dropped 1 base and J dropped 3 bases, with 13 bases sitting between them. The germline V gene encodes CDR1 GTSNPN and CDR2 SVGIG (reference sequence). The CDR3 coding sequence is TGTGCCTGGAGTGCTTGGGGCCGGTACAATCAGCCCCAGCATTTT. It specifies CAWSAWGRYNQPQHF.

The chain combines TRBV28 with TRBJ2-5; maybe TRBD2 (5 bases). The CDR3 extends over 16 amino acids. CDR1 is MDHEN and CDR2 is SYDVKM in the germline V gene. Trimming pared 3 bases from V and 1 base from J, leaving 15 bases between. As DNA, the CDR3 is TGTGCCAGCAGTTTCTTTCTAGCCGACCTCCAAGAGACCCAGTACTTC. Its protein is CASSFFLADLQETQYF.

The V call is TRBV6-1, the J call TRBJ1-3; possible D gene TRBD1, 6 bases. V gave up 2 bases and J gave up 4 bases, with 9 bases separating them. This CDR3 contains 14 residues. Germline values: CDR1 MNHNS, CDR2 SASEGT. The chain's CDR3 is CASSELTGGNTIYF. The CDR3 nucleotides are TGTGCCAGCAGTGAATTAACAGGGGGAAACACCATATATTTT.

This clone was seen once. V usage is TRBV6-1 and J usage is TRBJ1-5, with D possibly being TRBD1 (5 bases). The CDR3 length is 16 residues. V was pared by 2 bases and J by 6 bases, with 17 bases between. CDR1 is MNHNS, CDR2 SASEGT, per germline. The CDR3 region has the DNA TGTGCCAGCAGTGAACCTACGACAGCGGGTGGTCAGCCCCAGCATTTT. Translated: CASSEPTTAGGQPQHF.

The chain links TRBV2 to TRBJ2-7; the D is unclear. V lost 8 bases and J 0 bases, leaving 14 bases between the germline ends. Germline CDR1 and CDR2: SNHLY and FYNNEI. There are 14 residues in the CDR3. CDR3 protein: CASSPTASSYEQYF. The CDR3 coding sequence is TGTGCCAGCTCCCCGACTGCGAGCTCCTACGAGCAGTACTTC.

The CDR3 reads CAIRDYMADTQYF. The CDR3, as DNA: TGTGCCATCAGGGACTATATGGCAGATACGCAGTATTTT. The rearrangement uses TRBV10-3 and TRBJ2-3, with D perhaps matching TRBD2 (6 bases). The ends were cut back, 6 bases at V and 4 bases at J, with 11 bases in the middle. The germline V gene encodes CDR1 ENHRY and CDR2 SYGVKD. The CDR3 spans 13 residues.

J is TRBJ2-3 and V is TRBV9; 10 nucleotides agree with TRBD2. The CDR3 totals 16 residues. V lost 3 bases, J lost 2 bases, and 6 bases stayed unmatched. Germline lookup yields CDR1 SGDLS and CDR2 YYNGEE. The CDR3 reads CASSAGTSEATDTQYF. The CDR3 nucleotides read TGTGCCAGCAGCGCCGGGACTAGCGAGGCCACAGATACGCAGTATTTT.

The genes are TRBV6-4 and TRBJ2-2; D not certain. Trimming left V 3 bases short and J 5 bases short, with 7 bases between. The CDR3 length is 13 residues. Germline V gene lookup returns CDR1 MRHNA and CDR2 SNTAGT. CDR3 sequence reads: CASSETKTGELFF. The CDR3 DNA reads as TGTGCCAGCAGTGAGACAAAAACCGGGGAGCTGTTTTTT.

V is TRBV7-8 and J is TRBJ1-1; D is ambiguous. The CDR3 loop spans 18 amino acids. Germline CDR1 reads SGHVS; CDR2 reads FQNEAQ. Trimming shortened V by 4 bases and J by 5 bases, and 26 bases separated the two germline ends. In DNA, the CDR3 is TGTGCCAGCAGCTCATTGGGCCGGTTCCACCCCGCTCGGACTGAAGCTTTCTTT. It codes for CASSSLGRFHPARTEAFF. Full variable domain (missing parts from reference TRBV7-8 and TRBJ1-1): GAGVSQSPRYKVAKRGQDVALRCDPISGHVSLFWYQQALGQGPEFLTYFQNEAQLDKSGLPSDRFFAERPEGSVSTLKIQRTQQEDSAVYLCASSSLGRFHPARTEAFFGQGTRLTVV.

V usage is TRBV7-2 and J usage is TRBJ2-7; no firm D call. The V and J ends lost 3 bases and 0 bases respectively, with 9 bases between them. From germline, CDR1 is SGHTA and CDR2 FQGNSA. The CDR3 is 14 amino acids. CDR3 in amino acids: CASSFQGDSYEQYF. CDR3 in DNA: TGTGCCAGCAGCTTCCAAGGAGACTCCTACGAGCAGTACTTC.

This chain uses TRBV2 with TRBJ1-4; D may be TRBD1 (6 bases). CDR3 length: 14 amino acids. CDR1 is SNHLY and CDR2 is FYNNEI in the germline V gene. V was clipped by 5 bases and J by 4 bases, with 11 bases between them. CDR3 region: CASSTGTNNEKLFF. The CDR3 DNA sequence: TGTGCCAGCAGTACCGGGACAAATAATGAAAAACTGTTTTTT.

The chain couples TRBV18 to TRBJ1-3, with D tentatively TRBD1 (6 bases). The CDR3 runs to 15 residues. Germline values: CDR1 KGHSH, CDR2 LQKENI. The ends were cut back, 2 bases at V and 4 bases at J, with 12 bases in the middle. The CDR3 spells CASSPRTVSGNTIYF. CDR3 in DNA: TGTGCCAGCTCACCAAGGACAGTTTCGGGAAACACCATATATTTT.

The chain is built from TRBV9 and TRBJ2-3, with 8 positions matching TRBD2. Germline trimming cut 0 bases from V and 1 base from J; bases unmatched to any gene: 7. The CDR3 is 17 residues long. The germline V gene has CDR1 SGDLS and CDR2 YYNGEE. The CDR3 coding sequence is TGTGCCAGCAGCGTAGGTCGGGGGGGGGCAGGCACAGATACGCAGTATTTT. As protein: CASSVGRGGAGTDTQYF.

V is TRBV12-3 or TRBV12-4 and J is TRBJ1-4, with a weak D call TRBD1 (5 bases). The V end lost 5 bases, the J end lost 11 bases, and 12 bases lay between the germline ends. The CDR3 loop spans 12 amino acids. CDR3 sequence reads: CASSITGGKLFF. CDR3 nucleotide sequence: TGTGCCAGCAGTATAACAGGTGGCAAACTGTTTTTT.

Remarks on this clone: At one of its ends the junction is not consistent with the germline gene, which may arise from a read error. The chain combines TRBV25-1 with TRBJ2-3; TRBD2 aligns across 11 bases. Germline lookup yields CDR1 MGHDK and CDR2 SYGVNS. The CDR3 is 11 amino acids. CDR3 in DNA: TGTGCCAGCAGTGAACTTCTAGCGGGGGGTTTT. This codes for CASSELLAGGF.

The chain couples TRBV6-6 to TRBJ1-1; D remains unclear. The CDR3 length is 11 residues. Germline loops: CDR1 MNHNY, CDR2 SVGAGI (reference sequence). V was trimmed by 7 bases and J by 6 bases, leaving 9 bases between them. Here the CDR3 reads CASISYSEAFF. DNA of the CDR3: TGTGCCAGCATCTCGTACTCTGAAGCTTTCTTT.

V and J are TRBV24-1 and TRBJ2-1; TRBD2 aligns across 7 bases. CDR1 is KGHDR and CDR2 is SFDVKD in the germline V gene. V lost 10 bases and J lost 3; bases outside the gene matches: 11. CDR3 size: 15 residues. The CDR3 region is CATGAREVSYNEQFF. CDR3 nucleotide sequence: TGTGCCACAGGGGCCCGGGAGGTCAGCTACAATGAGCAGTTCTTC.

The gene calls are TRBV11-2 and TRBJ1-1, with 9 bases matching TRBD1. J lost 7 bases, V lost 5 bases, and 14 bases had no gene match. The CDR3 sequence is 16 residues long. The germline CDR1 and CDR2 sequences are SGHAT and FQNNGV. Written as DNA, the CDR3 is TGTGCCAGCAGCCCCTCTCACAGGGGGCGGGTGAGTGAAGCTTTCTTT. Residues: CASSPSHRGRVSEAFF.